This is a list of T cell receptor beta chains from one sample in a study of shared clonotypes between healthy human individuals. Only in-frame clones appear in the TCRdb table, and some are missing; sequencing was by immunoSEQ multiplex PCR. The sample consists of over a million clones, about 80% of them appearing once. Sequencing was done on a sample of memory CD4+ T cells from PBMCs. The receptors were sampled from a man between 18 and 35 years old in good health. Some clones in this sample may be carry-over from other donors' samples. Each CDR3 is given with its conserved first and last residue. The order of the fields is D gene, J gene, clone size, CDR3 length, V gene, CDR3 DNA, CDR3 protein. The D gene is left open where the match is weak. Not every row has a clone size; where given, it reads once, few, many or a size class.

>.|TRBJ1-2|many|14|TRBV5-1
TGCGCCAGCAGCTTGGGCGGGACTAACTATGGCTACACCTTC
CASSLGGTNYGYTF
>TRBD1|TRBJ2-3|.|14|TRBV27
TGTGCCAGCAGTTTCAAGGGGGCCACAGATACGCAGTATTTT
CASSFKGATDTQYF
>.|TRBJ1-5|once|16|TRBV28
TGTGCCAGCAGTTCGAAAACGTTACTAGTGGGTCAGCCCCAGCATTTT
CASSSKTLLVGQPQHF
>TRBD1|TRBJ1-5|.|16|TRBV7-2
TGTGCCAGCAGCTTAGGGGGACAGGGACTCAATCAGCCCCAGCATTTT
CASSLGGQGLNQPQHF
>TRBD1|TRBJ2-7|.|17|TRBV5-1
TGCGCCAGCAGCTTGACCTATAGACAGGGACCACGGAACGAGCAGTACTTC
CASSLTYRQGPRNEQYF
>TRBD1|TRBJ2-2|.|15|TRBV5-1
TGCGCCAGCAGCCCGACAGGGGGAGGGACCGGGGAGCTGTTTTTT
CASSPTGGGTGELFF
>.|TRBJ2-7|.|15|TRBV11-2
TGTGCCAGCAGCTCTCTCTCAGGAAACTCCTACGAGCAGTACTTC
CASSSLSGNSYEQYF
>.|TRBJ2-5|.|12|TRBV10-3
TGTGCCACCCGTGGGGGCGGTGAGACCCAGTACTTC
CATRGGGETQYF
>TRBD1|TRBJ1-1|few|14|TRBV4-2
TGTGCCAGCAGCCGCCCCGGGACAGAGATTGAAGCTTTCTTT
CASSRPGTEIEAFF
>TRBD2|TRBJ2-7|.|14|TRBV29-1
TGCAGCGCCGGGAGGGGCTTTAGCTCCTACGAGCAGTACTTC
CSAGRGFSSYEQYF
>.|TRBJ1-5|few|17|TRBV19
TGTGCCAGTACCCGCAAGGGCCGGGATTATAGCAATCAGCCCCAGCATTTT
CASTRKGRDYSNQPQHF
>TRBD1|TRBJ2-7|.|14|TRBV19
TGTGCCAGTGCCGCACTAGGGGGCACCTACGAGCAGTACTTC
CASAALGGTYEQYF
>.|TRBJ2-3|once|16|TRBV19
TGTGCCAGTAGTATTATACGCGGGACAAGCACAGATACGCAGTATTTT
CASSIIRGTSTDTQYF
>TRBD1|TRBJ2-1|.|14|TRBV27
TGTGCCTGCCGACAGGGCGACTCCTACAATGAGCAGTTCTTC
CACRQGDSYNEQFF
>TRBD2|TRBJ2-7|.|14|TRBV27
TGTGCCAGCAGTCGGCTAGCGGGATCCACCGAGCAGTACTTC
CASSRLAGSTEQYF
>TRBD1|TRBJ1-4|.|15|TRBV18
TGTGCCAGCTCAACCCCGGGACAGGAAGATGAAAAACTGTTTTTT
CASSTPGQEDEKLFF
>.|TRBJ1-5|once|15|TRBV27
TGTGCCAGCAGTTTAGTTTTTCGAGGGAATCAGCCCCAGCATTTT
CASSLVFRGNQPQHF
>TRBD2|TRBJ2-7|once|17|TRBV27
TGTGCCAGCAGTCTCCGTTCCCCCAGCGGGAGTATGTACGAGCAGTACTTC
CASSLRSPSGSMYEQYF
>.|TRBJ2-2|few|14|TRBV2
TGTGCCACCTCAATAGCGGTGAACACCGGGGAGCTGTTTTTT
CATSIAVNTGELFF
>.|TRBJ1-2|.|16|TRBV11-2
TGTGCCAGCAGCTCACCGATGGGACGGCGAAGGGCTGGCTACACCTTC
CASSSPMGRRRAGYTF
>.|TRBJ2-3|.|15|TRBV12-5
TGTGCTAGTGCCCCGGACAGACCTAGCACAGATACGCAGTATTTT
CASAPDRPSTDTQYF
>.|TRBJ2-7|.|13|TRBV4-1
TGCGCCAGCAGCTCCATCGCCGGGGGCGAGCAGTACTTC
CASSSIAGGEQYF
>.|TRBJ2-3|many|14|TRBV25-1
TGTGCCAGCAGTCAGAGGGGTGGGACAGATACGCAGTATTTT
CASSQRGGTDTQYF
>.|TRBJ1-5|.|16|TRBV28
TGTGCCAGCAGTTCGCTGATGCAGGGGAGTCGGCAGCCCCAGCATTTT
CASSSLMQGSRQPQHF
>TRBD2|TRBJ2-2|.|17|TRBV4-1
TGCGCCAGCAGACGGACTAGCGGGAGGACCAACACCGGGGAGCTGTTTTTT
CASRRTSGRTNTGELFF
>.|TRBJ2-7|.|15|TRBV11-1
TGTGCCAGCAGCCCCGGATCCGGCACACACTACGAGCAGTACTTC
CASSPGSGTHYEQYF
>.|TRBJ1-1|few|15|TRBV7-3
TGTGCCAGCAGCTTACTCGCAGGGGACTTCACTGAAGCTTTCTTT
CASSLLAGDFTEAFF
>.|TRBJ2-1|once|16|TRBV6-6
TGTGCCAGCAGTTCATCTACAGGGATCCCCTACAATGAGCAGTTCTTC
CASSSSTGIPYNEQFF
>TRBD2|TRBJ2-4|.|17|TRBV4-1
TGCGCCAGCAGCCAACCTAGCGGGAGGGGAGTCAAAAACATTCAGTACTTC
CASSQPSGRGVKNIQYF
>.|TRBJ1-1|.|13|TRBV5-1
TGCGCCAGCAGCCAAACAGGGTTCACTGAAGCTTTCTTT
CASSQTGFTEAFF
>TRBD1|TRBJ2-5|once|13|TRBV15
TGTGCCACCAGAAGACAGGGGTGGGAGACCCAGTACTTC
CATRRQGWETQYF
>.|TRBJ1-2|.|14|TRBV5-1
TGCGCCAGCAGCGGGACCGGGGCGGAGAGAGGCTACACCTTC
CASSGTGAERGYTF
>.|TRBJ2-1|few|16|TRBV28
TGTGCCAGCAGTTTTAGTCGGGCCACCTCGATCAATGAGCAGTTCTTC
CASSFSRATSINEQFF
>.|TRBJ1-1|.|13|TRBV7-8
TGTGCCAGCAGCTATACAGTGAACACTGAAGCTTTCTTT
CASSYTVNTEAFF
>.|TRBJ2-7|.|13|TRBV6-1
TGTGCCAGCAGTGAATTCCGGGCCTACGAGCAGTACTTC
CASSEFRAYEQYF
>.|TRBJ2-4|.|13|TRBV18
TGTGCCAGCTCACCAAGCTCCGCAAACATTCAGTACTTC
CASSPSSANIQYF
>.|TRBJ2-2|.|15|TRBV27
TGTGCCAGCAGCTTCAGGACTAACGGTATCGGGGAGCTGTTTTTT
CASSFRTNGIGELFF
>TRBD1|TRBJ1-2|.|15|TRBV7-8
TGTGCCAGCAGCCTAACAGGGGGAACAAACTATGGCTACACCTTC
CASSLTGGTNYGYTF
>.|TRBJ2-3|once|14|TRBV10-3
TGTGCCATCAATTTGGGGCAGGGCACAGATACGCAGTATTTT
CAINLGQGTDTQYF
>TRBD2|TRBJ2-7|few|16|TRBV6-1
TGTGCCAGCAGTGACCGGACTAGCGGGATACCCTACGAGCAGTACTTC
CASSDRTSGIPYEQYF
>.|TRBJ2-5|few|14|TRBV6-6
TGTGCCAGCAGTTACGCAGGGAACCAAGAGACCCAGTACTTC
CASSYAGNQETQYF
>.|TRBJ1-1|.|15|TRBV9
TGTGCCAGCAGCCCGATCGGGGGCCTTGAGGCTGAAGCTTTCTTT
CASSPIGGLEAEAFF
>TRBD1|TRBJ2-7|.|15|TRBV11-2
TGTGCCAGCAGCCGGGACAGGGGAGGGTTCTACGAGCAGTACTTC
CASSRDRGGFYEQYF
>.|TRBJ2-3|.|12|TRBV29-1
TGCAGCGCTCCCGCCGGGCCAGATACGCAGTATTTT
CSAPAGPDTQYF
>.|TRBJ2-1|.|13|TRBV5-1
TGCGCCAGCAACTTGGATCCTGGCAATGAGCAGTTCTTC
CASNLDPGNEQFF
>.|TRBJ2-7|.|15|TRBV21-1
TGTGCCAGCAGCAGTACCCGGGACAGCCGGGAGGAGCAGTACTTC
CASSSTRDSREEQYF
>.|TRBJ1-2|few|13|TRBV27
TGTGCCAGCAGTTCGGTCGAGGGTCCCGGCTACACCTTC
CASSSVEGPGYTF
>.|TRBJ2-1|.|13|TRBV7-8
TGTGCCAGCAGCTCCGTAATAGGCAATGAGCAGTTCTTC
CASSSVIGNEQFF
>TRBD2|TRBJ2-3|.|14|TRBV29-1
TGCAGCGTGAGGACTAGTAGGGGCACAGATACGCAGTATTTT
CSVRTSRGTDTQYF
>.|TRBJ2-2|many|14|TRBV5-6
TGTGCCAGCAGCCGACAGAGGACCACCGGGGAGCTGTTTTTT
CASSRQRTTGELFF
>TRBD2|TRBJ2-3|.|17|TRBV7-6
TGTGCCAGCAGCCGGACTAGCGGGAGACGAAGCACAGATACGCAGTATTTT
CASSRTSGRRSTDTQYF
>TRBD1|TRBJ1-3|.|15|TRBV7-8
TGTGCCAGCAGCCCCCAGGGGGCGAGAGGAAACACCATATATTTT
CASSPQGARGNTIYF
>.|TRBJ1-3|.|13|TRBV18
TGTGCCAGCTCACGAGGGTACGGAAACACCATATATTTT
CASSRGYGNTIYF
>TRBD1|TRBJ2-1|.|15|TRBV28
TGTGCCAGCAGCTCAGTACAGGGGGATAGGAATGAGCAGTTCTTC
CASSSVQGDRNEQFF
>TRBD2|TRBJ2-3|.|16|TRBV5-1
TGCGCCAGCAGCCGGGGGCTAGCGGGAGTCACAGATACGCAGTATTTT
CASSRGLAGVTDTQYF
>.|TRBJ2-7|.|15|TRBV29-1
TGCAGCGTTGGACCGCGGCCCTCGGGGGCCTACGAGCAGTACTTC
CSVGPRPSGAYEQYF
>.|TRBJ1-2|.|13|TRBV5-4
TGTGCCAGCACCCTGGGAGGTCCGGATGGCTACACCTTC
CASTLGGPDGYTF
>.|TRBJ2-3|.|13|TRBV11-3
TGTGCCAGCAGCTTATCTCAACTCGATACGCAGTATTTT
CASSLSQLDTQYF